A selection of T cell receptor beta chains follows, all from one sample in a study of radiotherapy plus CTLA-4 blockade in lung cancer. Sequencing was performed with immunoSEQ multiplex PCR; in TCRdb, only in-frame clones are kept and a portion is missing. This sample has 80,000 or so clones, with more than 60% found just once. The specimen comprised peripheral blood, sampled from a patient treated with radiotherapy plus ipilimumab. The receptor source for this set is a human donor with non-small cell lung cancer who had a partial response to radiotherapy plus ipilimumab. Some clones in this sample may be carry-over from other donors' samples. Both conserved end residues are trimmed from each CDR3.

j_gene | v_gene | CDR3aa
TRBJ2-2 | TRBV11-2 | ASSRITGAPGELF
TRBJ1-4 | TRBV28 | AGSRGEKLF
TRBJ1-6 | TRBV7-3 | ASSPTGDFNSPLH
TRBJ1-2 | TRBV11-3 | ASSLDGGRGDGYT
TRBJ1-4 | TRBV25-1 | ASRTPGEKLF
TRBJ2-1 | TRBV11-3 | ATGTSGPNEQF
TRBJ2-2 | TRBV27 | ATYRAGELF
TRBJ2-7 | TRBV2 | ASNERESSYEQY
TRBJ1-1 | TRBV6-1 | ASSEVSGGYTEAF
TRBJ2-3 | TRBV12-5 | ASGPGRGNTDTQY
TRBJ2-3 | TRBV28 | ASISLFTGGGDTQY
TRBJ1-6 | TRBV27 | ASAPRRSSYNSPLH
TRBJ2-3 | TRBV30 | AWSVEAGGTDTQY
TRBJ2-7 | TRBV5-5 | ASSSLFYRGGLNEQY
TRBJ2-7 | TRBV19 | ASRLSGRTPEQY
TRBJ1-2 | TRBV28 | ASTTNQGADYGYT
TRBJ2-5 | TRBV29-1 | SVVTGGASQTQY
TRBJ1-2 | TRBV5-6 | ASSPTSRGYT
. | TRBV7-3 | ASSLISFPTGGSYNEQY
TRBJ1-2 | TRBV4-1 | ASSQGLDKNYGYT
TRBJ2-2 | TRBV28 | ASSSPGLGNTGELF
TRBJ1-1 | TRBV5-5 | ASSRWNTEAF
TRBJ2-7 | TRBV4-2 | ASSHTSGVEQY
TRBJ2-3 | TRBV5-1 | ASSFLAGEPDTQY
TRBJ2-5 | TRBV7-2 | ASSPVRSTQETQY
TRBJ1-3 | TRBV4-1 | ASSQDLGLRGNTIY
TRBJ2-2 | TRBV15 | ATSRVLAGELF
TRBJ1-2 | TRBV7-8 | ASSLAGGGYGYT
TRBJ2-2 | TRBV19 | ASGEGNYGGELF
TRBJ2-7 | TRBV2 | ASSETGTAPYEQY
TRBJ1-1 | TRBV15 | ATSREVREVTEAF
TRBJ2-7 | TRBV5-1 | ASSLIAGASYEQY
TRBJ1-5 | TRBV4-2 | ASSQTDRRYYSNQPQH
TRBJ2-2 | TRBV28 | AGGQVNTGELF
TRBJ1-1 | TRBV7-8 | ASSLMAIGGNTEAF
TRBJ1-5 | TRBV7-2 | ASSPERNTNQPQH
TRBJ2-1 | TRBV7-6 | ASSLHAGGGNEQF
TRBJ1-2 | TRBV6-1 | ASSEAEGRSY
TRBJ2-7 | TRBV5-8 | ASSLGAGPYEQY
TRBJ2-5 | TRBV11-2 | ASSFGPGVETQY
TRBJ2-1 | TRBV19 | ASVRGHHTIGEQF
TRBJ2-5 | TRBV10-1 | ASSELIGGSGTQY
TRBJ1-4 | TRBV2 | ASSIRQAINEKLF
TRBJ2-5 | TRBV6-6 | ASGYGGPETQY
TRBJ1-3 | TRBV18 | ASSPEAPLDGNTIY
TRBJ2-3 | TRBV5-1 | ASSSLAALGTDTQY
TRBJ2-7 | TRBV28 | ASSRTSGGSDEQY
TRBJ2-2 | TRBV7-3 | ASRKIIADPNTGELF
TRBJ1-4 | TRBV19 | ASSDDRVSEKLF
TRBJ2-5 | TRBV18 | ASSPSIAGKETQY
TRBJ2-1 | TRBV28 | ASSSAAGEIYNEQF
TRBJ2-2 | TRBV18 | ASSPGRNTGELF
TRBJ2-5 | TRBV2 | ASSGLVQETQY
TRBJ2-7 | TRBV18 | ASSPQAGREEQY
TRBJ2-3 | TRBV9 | ASSRRGGGQGTSGSYGTQY
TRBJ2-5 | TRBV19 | ASSNRDTEETQY
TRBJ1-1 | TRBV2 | ASQRGRGNTEAF
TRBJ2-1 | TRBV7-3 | ASSRGGFDNEQF
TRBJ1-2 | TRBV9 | ASSVGTDYGYT